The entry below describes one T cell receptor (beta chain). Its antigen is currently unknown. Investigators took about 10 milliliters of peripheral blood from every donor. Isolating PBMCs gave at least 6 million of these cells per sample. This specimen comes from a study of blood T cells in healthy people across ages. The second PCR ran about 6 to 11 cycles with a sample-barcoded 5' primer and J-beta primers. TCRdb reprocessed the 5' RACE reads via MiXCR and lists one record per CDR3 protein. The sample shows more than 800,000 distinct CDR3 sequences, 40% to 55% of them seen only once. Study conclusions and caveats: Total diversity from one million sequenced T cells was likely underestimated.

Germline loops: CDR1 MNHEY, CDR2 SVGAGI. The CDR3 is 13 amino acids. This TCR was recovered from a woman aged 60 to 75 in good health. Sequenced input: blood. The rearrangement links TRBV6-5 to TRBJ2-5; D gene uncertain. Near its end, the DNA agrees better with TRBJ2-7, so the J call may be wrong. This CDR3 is CASSYGSGYEQYF. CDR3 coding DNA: TGTGCCAGCAGTTACGGCTCTGGGTACGAGCAGTACTTC.